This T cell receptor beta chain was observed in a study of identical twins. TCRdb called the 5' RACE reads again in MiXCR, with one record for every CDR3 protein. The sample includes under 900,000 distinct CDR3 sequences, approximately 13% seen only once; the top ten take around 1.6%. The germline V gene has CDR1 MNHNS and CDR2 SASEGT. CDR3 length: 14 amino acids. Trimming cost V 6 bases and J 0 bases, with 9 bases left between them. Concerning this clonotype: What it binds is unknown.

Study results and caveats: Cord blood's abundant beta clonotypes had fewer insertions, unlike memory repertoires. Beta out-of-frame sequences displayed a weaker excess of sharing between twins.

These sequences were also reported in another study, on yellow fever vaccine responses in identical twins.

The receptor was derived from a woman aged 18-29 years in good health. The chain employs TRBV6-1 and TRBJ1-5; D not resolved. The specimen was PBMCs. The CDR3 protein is CASSPKYSNQPQHF. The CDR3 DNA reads TGTGCCAGCAGCCCGAAGTATAGCAATCAGCCCCAGCATTTT.